The entry below gives a single T cell receptor (beta chain) sequence along with its context. This clone has more than one count but fewer than ten. What antigen it recognizes has not been identified. Per-nucleotide qualities are absent, and no much larger clonotype sits a single base away. This sample is part of a study of cytomegalovirus exposure and HLA in healthy donors (dated by TCRdb to 2016 to 2017). Describing the broader study: According to an earlier analysis of 587 of the donors, about 190 million T cells yielded some 110 million unique TCR beta sequences and less than 300 Gb of sequence data. Approximately 310 gigabases of sequencing data and some 85 million unique TCR sequences were included in an early release covering 550 to 650 HLA-typed donors. The genetic ancestry cluster associated with self-reported Caucasian donors included around four fifths of the roughly 390 genotyped donors. The aim of the study was to test whether cataloging public T cell receptors could identify signatures of past pathogen exposure. The T cell repertoires of some 670 subjects were profiled by immunosequencing and related to cytomegalovirus serostatus. Besides the first cohort of hundreds of subjects, a separate validation cohort made up of over a hundred different subjects was used. To predict cytomegalovirus infection status, the study brought together high-throughput TCR immunosequencing, statistical association of individual TCRs with disease status, and machine learning. To study patterns of TCR occurrence, a later analysis re-analyzed previously published TCR beta repertoires from 600 to 750 donors and added high-resolution HLA genotyping. The later analysis used no new phenotypic data to find candidate immune exposures, relying instead on TCR beta sequences and their occurrence across donors. An earlier analysis of some 500 of the donors applied high-throughput TCR beta sequencing to assess whether each TCR beta V gene segment acted as functional or pseudogenic. Donor age, sex, ethnicity and CMV serostatus were collected together with the repertoire data. A later genetic analysis took genome-wide SNP genotypes for 398 of the 666 donors and used that subset as a discovery cohort. All discovery cohort repertoires had been generated on a single sequencing platform. Both class I and class II loci were covered by HLA typing, at four-digit resolution. The number of donors typed differed by locus, with roughly 629-640 for A, B, C, DRB1 and DQB1, about 500 for DQA1, some 570 for DPA1, and around 460 for DPB1. A handful of DR-DQ haplotypes were handled as single units for association and clustering because linkage in the cohort was strong. Among roughly 400 genotyped donors of the cohort, an average of roughly 230,000 unique TCR beta nucleotide sequences was sequenced per donor, of which approximately 19% were non-productive. The paper as a whole reports these results and caveats: Roughly uniform sequencing depth across donors was assumed in presence/absence analyses, although this assumption may not hold. When HLA alleles, especially DR and DQ, strongly co-occurred, TCR associations were difficult to assign to individual alleles. An earlier analysis of several hundred of the donors showed that most TCR beta V segments appeared in productive rearrangements either about 87% or about 30% of the time, which broadly matched IMGT annotations. The authors suggested that the approach could potentially be generalized to other disease states and immunological phenotypes. The study gave a list of over 150 TCR beta chains associated with cytomegalovirus. A later analysis associated 17,000 or so TCR beta sequences with specific HLA alleles at a false discovery rate of 0.05. A further reported finding was that TCR beta sequences accurately predicted the HLA-A and HLA-B alleles for most subjects in the first cohort. According to a later analysis, TCR association rates differed among HLA loci, with DRB1 alleles showing the most associated TCRs and HLA-C alleles showing the fewest. Several of the top co-occurrence clusters appeared to be linked to parvovirus B19, influenza, CMV and Epstein-Barr virus, according to a later analysis. A cluster of highly shared sequence variants was judged likely to be a technical artifact of the sequencing pipeline. Most TCR sequences were observed very rarely across donors, whereas some public TCRs were present in many individuals. Linkage disequilibrium might explain the correlated functional status among segregating V segments, but an unknown experimental factor could not be ruled out. V-gene and J-gene trimming of TCR beta chains was associated with a missense DCLRE1C variant in a later genetic analysis, and the association was replicated in an independent cohort. A later analysis found that most CMV-associated TCR beta chains appeared HLA-restricted, with HLA associations seemingly driven largely by CMV exposure. Some IMGT-functional V segments, including TRBV6-2 and TRBV6-3, could not be distinguished by the 87-base-pair reads and were therefore excluded. HLA typing was unavailable for some donors at each locus, so association tests used only the typed subset. According to a later genetic analysis, donors in an Asian-associated ancestry cluster had fewer N-insertions in productive TCRs than the approximately 670-donor mean. The earlier analysis of fewer than 750 of the donors excluded seventeen rarely observed V segments, including chromosome 9 orphons, because counts were too low. Three of the identified cytomegalovirus-associated TCR beta chains were confirmed in vitro to be specific for cytomegalovirus antigens. In a later analysis, HLA-associated TCR beta chains showed more clonal expansion and lower generation probabilities than non-associated chains that were equally common. In both the original and validation cohorts, the classifier was reported to diagnose cytomegalovirus status with high specificity and sensitivity. For the cohort, immune exposure information was limited to CMV serostatus. Only TCR beta chains were sequenced in this cohort, and the absence of alpha or paired-chain data limited detectable features.

V is reduced by 6 bases and J by 6 bases, leaving a spacing of 8 bases between them. The CDR3, cysteine through phenylalanine, is 12 amino acids long. Only CDR3 DNA remains: 36 bases, in frame from the first base. The germline V gene (reference sequence) gives CDR1 as SEHNR and CDR2 as FQNEAQ. In total, over 600 healthy bone marrow donors made up the cohort. All cohort members were sampled while nominally healthy, although unrecorded immune exposures were likely present. The donor tested CMV seronegative, placing the donor among the 350 to 400 seronegative members of the cohort. Each donor provided a peripheral blood sample, and peripheral blood mononuclear cells were used for TCR beta sequencing. Genomic DNA was extracted from the blood cell samples with the Qiagen DNeasy Blood Extraction Kit. Preparation of the library involved the immunoSEQ multiplex PCR assay. A mixture of 60 forward primers for TCR Vbeta segments and 13 reverse primers for TCR Jbeta segments was used in the multiplex PCR. A multiplex PCR assay on genomic DNA amplified the CDR3 region of rearranged TCR beta genes. The amplified TCR beta libraries were sequenced on the Illumina HiSeq System as 87-base-pair reads. The authors processed their data as follows. A later analysis counted some 74 million unique TCR beta chains across the 550 to 700 repertoires, and approximately 11 million of these chains were shared by at least two donors. To remove PCR and sequencing errors, raw reads were error-corrected and collapsed into unique sequences using a nearest-neighbor algorithm that merged closely related sequences. To assign V, D and J gene segments, CDR3 sequences were aligned to IMGT reference sequences. Each retained sequence needed at least a six-nucleotide match to both a V gene segment and a J gene segment. A rearrangement was called productive if the CDR3 had no stop codons and remained in frame with V and J, and every other rearrangement was called non-productive. Following IMGT convention, CDR3 was defined as the stretch from the second conserved V-encoded cysteine up to the conserved J-encoded phenylalanine. Sequences without an unambiguous match to a single V gene segment were excluded from the earlier analysis of approximately 560 of the donors. An earlier analysis of over 450 of the donors classified V segments as functional when productive rearrangements were above 56.7% and as segregating when the standard deviation between donors was above 5%. A statistical classification framework was built to diagnose cytomegalovirus status from the catalog of TCR beta chain sequences. V and J gene assignment, in a later analysis, came from comparing TCR nucleotide sequences with IMGT/GENE-DB human TR gene sequences. In a later analysis, CDR3 sequences and most-parsimonious VDJ recombination scenarios were assigned using the TCRdist pipeline. In a later analysis, each TCR beta chain was defined by its CDR3 amino acid sequence together with its V-gene family, and reads lacking a unique V-gene family were excluded. To address suspected cross-contamination and a sequencing artifact, a later analysis removed approximately 590 highly shared, low-generation-probability nucleotide sequences. For each public chain, a later analysis derived a clonal expansion index from normalized ranks of inferred template counts within each repertoire. In a later analysis, generation probabilities were computed using a VDJ recombination model fitted to out-of-frame rearrangements, and the results were checked against IGoR. A later analysis scored TCR-TCR, TCR-HLA and TCR-CMV co-occurrence with hypergeometric tests, applying a repertoire-size bias correction to TCR pairs. False discovery rates were estimated in a later analysis by permuting HLA or CMV assignments 20 times. In a later analysis, co-occurring TCRs were grouped using DBSCAN, with TCRdist sequence similarity added in when clustering inside HLA-allele-positive subsets. Co-occurrence clustering excluded repertoires with fewer than 30,000 or more than 120,000 public chains, plus five with anomalous nucleotide sharing. This is the immuneACCESS table as TCRdb keeps it, with only in-frame sequences that have V and J called. A part of the clones is gone; compared with another copy, unresolved V genes explain less than half, and the rest is unexplained. V, J and clone size reflect that table, while D and trimming were determined from the DNA. Within this sample are roughly 120,000 clones, with 80% of them counted one time only. The ten largest clones capture 2% to 3% of the sample.

The specimen was PBMCs. The source of this sequence is a man aged 25-45 years in good health and CMV-seronegative. Rearrangement joined TRBV7-9 to TRBJ2-2; TRBD1 is a weak D gene call, 5 bases matching. The CDR3 protein sequence reads: CASRSGSGELFF. The bases read TGTGCCAGCAGGTCAGGGTCCGGGGAGCTGTTTTTT.